These T cell receptor beta chains were read from a single sample in a study of blood T cells in healthy people across ages. In TCRdb, the 5' RACE reads were re-called with MiXCR into one record per CDR3 protein. The repertoire has about 1,400,000 distinct CDR3 sequences, almost 60% of them found once; the top ten carry about 6.3%. Sequences were obtained from blood. The origin of the receptors is a man aged 18-30 years in good health. The CDR3 runs from the conserved cysteine through the conserved F or W. The D gene is left open where the match is weak. Some rows mark clone size as missing; the rest say once, few, many or name a class of expanded clone.

clone_size,d_call,j_call,v_call,cdr3_aa,cdr3_nt
few,NA,TRBJ2-5,TRBV20-1,CSARATGRWVQYF,TGCAGTGCTAGAGCCACCGGGAGATGGGTGCAGTACTTC
NA,TRBD2,TRBJ2-7,TRBV27,CASSLFSGSAYEQYF,TGTGCCAGCAGTTTATTTAGCGGGAGTGCCTACGAGCAGTACTTC
NA,NA,TRBJ2-5,TRBV29-1,CSVHRDIGETQYF,TGCAGCGTCCACCGGGACATAGGGGAGACCCAGTACTTC
NA,TRBD2,TRBJ2-5,TRBV7-9,CASSILAGGQTQYF,TGTGCCAGCAGCATCCTAGCGGGGGGACAGACCCAGTACTTC
NA,TRBD2,TRBJ2-5,TRBV10-3,CAISARASGQEIQYF,TGTGCCATCAGCGCCAGGGCTAGCGGACAAGAGATCCAGTACTTC
NA,NA,TRBJ2-7,TRBV29-1,CSVEDPDSYGQYF,TGCAGCGTTGAAGACCCGGATTCTTACGGGCAGTACTTC
NA,TRBD1,TRBJ2-7,TRBV29-1,CSVLDRGYEHYF,TGCAGCGTCCTAGACAGGGGGTACGAGCACTACTTC
NA,NA,TRBJ2-1,TRBV5-5,CASSLWLSRGYNEQFF,TGTGCCAGCAGCTTGTGGCTTTCTCGGGGCTACAATGAGCAGTTCTTC
NA,TRBD1,TRBJ2-7,TRBV20-1,CSALGQGYYEQYF,TGCAGTGCCCTAGGACAGGGCTACTACGAGCAGTACTTC
few,NA,TRBJ1-4,TRBV29-1,CSVLLDGSTNEKLFF,TGCAGCGTCTTACTTGACGGATCAACTAATGAAAAACTGTTTTTT
NA,NA,TRBJ2-1,TRBV7-2,CASSSLASNEQFF,TGTGCCAGCAGCTCGCTAGCCTCCAATGAGCAGTTCTTC
few,NA,TRBJ2-3,TRBV20-1,CSALLSGTDTQYF,TGCAGTGCCCTTCTTTCGGGCACAGATACGCAGTATTTT
NA,TRBD2,TRBJ2-5,TRBV7-2,CTSSWGLAEETQYF,TGTACCAGCAGCTGGGGACTAGCGGAAGAGACCCAGTACTTC
NA,TRBD2,TRBJ2-7,TRBV13,CASSPPTSGRTYEQYF,TGTGCCAGCAGCCCACCGACTAGCGGGAGAACCTACGAGCAGTACTTC
NA,NA,TRBJ2-1,TRBV20-1,CSALNEQFF,TGCAGTGCCCTCAATGAGCAGTTCTTC
once,NA,TRBJ1-6,TRBV6-4,CASSESQLSPLHF,TGTGCCAGCAGTGAGAGCCAGCTCTCACCCCTCCACTTT
NA,NA,TRBJ2-5,TRBV4-1,CASSYNKETQYF,TGCGCCAGCAGCTATAATAAAGAGACCCAGTACTTC
once,NA,TRBJ1-4,TRBV3-1,CASSPVREVNEKLFF,TGTGCCAGCAGCCCAGTCAGGGAAGTGAATGAAAAACTGTTTTTT
once,NA,TRBJ1-1,TRBV6-6,CASSYSRAVNTEAFF,TGTGCCAGCAGTTACTCTAGAGCGGTGAACACTGAAGCTTTCTTT
few,NA,TRBJ2-5,TRBV24-1,CATSRQAGETQYF,TGTGCCACCAGCCGACAAGCCGGTGAGACCCAGTACTTC
NA,NA,TRBJ2-4,TRBV5-1,CASSLAGEKQYF,TGCGCCAGCAGCTTGGCCGGGGAGAAGCAGTACTTC
few,TRBD2,TRBJ2-3,TRBV7-6,CVSSLGGGTDTQYF,TGTGTCAGCAGTCTCGGGGGGGGCACAGATACGCAGTATTTT
few,NA,TRBJ2-1,TRBV4-1,CASSPGTLSYNEQFF,TGCGCCAGCAGCCCGGGGACTCTCTCCTACAATGAGCAGTTCTTC
NA,TRBD1,TRBJ2-1,TRBV15,CATSRDWMDRHYNEQFF,TGTGCCACCAGCAGAGATTGGATGGACAGGCACTACAATGAGCAGTTCTTC
NA,NA,TRBJ2-7,TRBV10-3,CAIYLLMTPGYEQYF,TGTGCCATCTATCTGTTGATGACTCCCGGCTACGAGCAGTACTTC
NA,TRBD1,TRBJ1-4,TRBV7-7,CASSLGTAFNEKLFF,TGTGCTAGCAGTCTCGGGACAGCCTTTAATGAAAAACTGTTTTTT
few,NA,TRBJ2-1,TRBV5-1,CASSLVASSSYNEQFF,TGCGCCAGCAGCTTGGTGGCATCTAGCTCCTACAATGAGCAGTTCTTC
NA,NA,TRBJ2-7,TRBV7-9,CASSSPVGYEQYF,TGTGCCAGCAGCTCCCCTGTAGGTTACGAGCAGTACTTC
many,NA,TRBJ1-1,TRBV20-1,CSYIRGGHTEAFF,TGCAGTTATATACGAGGGGGGCACACTGAAGCTTTCTTT
few,TRBD1,TRBJ1-1,TRBV7-2,CASSPRTGGTEAFF,TGTGCCAGCAGCCCAAGGACAGGGGGGACTGAAGCTTTCTTT
NA,NA,TRBJ1-2,TRBV12-3/TRBV12-4,CASSSGLLDGYTF,TGTGCCAGCAGCTCGGGGTTATTAGATGGCTACACCTTC
few,TRBD1,TRBJ1-1,TRBV29-1,CSVLGQAVGTEAFF,TGCAGCGTGTTAGGACAGGCGGTAGGCACTGAAGCTTTCTTT
NA,TRBD2,TRBJ2-7,TRBV4-3,CASSQDYSGGYEQYF,TGCGCCAGCAGCCAAGATTATAGCGGGGGGTACGAGCAGTACTTC
NA,NA,TRBJ1-2,TRBV27,CASSSLGRGYGYTF,TGTGCCAGCAGTTCCCTGGGGAGGGGCTATGGCTACACCTTC
NA,NA,TRBJ1-2,TRBV6-5,CASRKYSMGYTF,TGTGCCAGCAGGAAGTACAGCATGGGCTACACCTTC
NA,NA,TRBJ1-1,TRBV6-2/TRBV6-3,CASSYGPGWSMMVEAFF,TGTGCCAGCAGTTACGGGCCAGGCTGGTCGATGATGGTTGAAGCTTTCTTT
NA,NA,TRBJ2-5,TRBV6-6,CASSNDGDLKQTQYF,TGTGCCAGCAGTAACGACGGGGACCTCAAGCAGACCCAGTACTTC
NA,NA,TRBJ2-2,TRBV14,CASSQEEAVTGELFF,TGTGCCAGCAGCCAAGAAGAAGCGGTTACCGGGGAGCTGTTTTTT
NA,TRBD2,TRBJ2-2,TRBV7-7,CASRKGPAGEAGELFF,TGTGCCAGCAGGAAAGGACCAGCGGGAGAGGCCGGGGAGCTGTTTTTT
many,NA,TRBJ1-1,TRBV19,CASSMNTEAFF,TGTGCCAGCAGCATGAACACTGAAGCTTTCTTT
NA,NA,TRBJ2-7,TRBV20-1,CSAHSLNSYEQYF,TGCAGTGCTCATAGCCTGAACTCCTACGAGCAGTACTTC